A selection of T cell receptor beta chains follows, all from one sample in a study of neurological immune-mediated disorders. A single record per CDR3 protein comes from TCRdb applying MiXCR to the 5' RACE reads. The repertoire holds about 74,000 distinct CDR3 sequences, with roughly 5% as singletons. Sample: PBMCs. The receptors derive from a man aged 18 to 30 with multiple sclerosis. Both conserved end residues are part of each CDR3. Fields, in order: D gene, V gene, J gene, clone size, CDR3 protein, CDR3 DNA. D genes are given only for firm matches. Clone sizes are shown as once, few, many, or a class for an expanded clone.

d_call: -
v_call: TRBV9
j_call: TRBJ2-6
clone_size: many
cdr3_aa: CASSVRGSGANVLTF
cdr3_nt: TGTGCCAGCAGCGTGAGGGGCTCTGGGGCCAACGTCCTGACTTTC

d_call: -
v_call: TRBV27
j_call: TRBJ2-7
clone_size: many
cdr3_aa: CASSARIHEQYF
cdr3_nt: TGTGCCAGCAGTGCAAGGATCCACGAGCAGTACTTC

d_call: -
v_call: TRBV4-3
j_call: TRBJ1-1
clone_size: many
cdr3_aa: CASSQERGHKNTEAFF
cdr3_nt: TGCGCCAGCAGCCAAGAGAGAGGACACAAGAACACTGAAGCTTTCTTT

d_call: TRBD1
v_call: TRBV20-1
j_call: TRBJ2-3
clone_size: many
cdr3_aa: CSAREWGQATDTQYF
cdr3_nt: TGCAGTGCTAGAGAGTGGGGACAGGCCACAGATACGCAGTATTTT

d_call: -
v_call: TRBV20-1
j_call: TRBJ2-3
clone_size: few
cdr3_aa: CSARAPPPFYTQYF
cdr3_nt: TGCAGTGCTAGAGCACCTCCCCCTTTTTATACGCAGTATTTT

d_call: -
v_call: TRBV6-6
j_call: TRBJ2-7
clone_size: many
cdr3_aa: CASSTGGVYEQYF
cdr3_nt: TGTGCCAGCAGTACTGGCGGTGTCTACGAGCAGTACTTC

d_call: -
v_call: TRBV20-1
j_call: TRBJ2-4
clone_size: many
cdr3_aa: CSARDPRDIQYF
cdr3_nt: TGCAGTGCTAGAGACCCCCGAGACATTCAGTACTTC

d_call: -
v_call: TRBV20-1
j_call: TRBJ2-5
clone_size: many
cdr3_aa: CSAKRGGFRKTQYF
cdr3_nt: TGCAGCGCTAAGAGGGGGGGCTTCCGGAAGACCCAGTACTTC

d_call: -
v_call: TRBV5-1
j_call: TRBJ2-2
clone_size: many
cdr3_aa: CASSPNFGTHTGELFF
cdr3_nt: TGCGCCAGCAGCCCCAACTTCGGGACTCACACCGGGGAGCTGTTTTTT

d_call: -
v_call: TRBV5-1
j_call: TRBJ2-1
clone_size: many
cdr3_aa: CASSQIWRGRYNEQFF
cdr3_nt: TGCGCCAGCAGCCAGATCTGGCGGGGGCGTTACAATGAGCAGTTCTTC